A selection of T cell receptor beta chains follows, all from one sample in a study of tumor-infiltrating lymphocytes in primary liver carcinoma. Using its own MiXCR run on the multiplex PCR reads, TCRdb lists one record per CDR3 protein. The sample lists about 190,000 distinct CDR3 sequences, 85% seen once, with about a sixth in the top ten. Material: tumor tissue from primary liver carcinoma. The receptor source for this set is a man aged 35 to 55 with primary liver carcinoma and hepatitis B virus infection. CDR3s leave out the opening cysteine and the closing phenylalanine or tryptophan. Fields, in order: V gene, clone size, J gene, CDR3 protein. Not all rows give a size; the values are once, few, many and, for expanded clones, a class.

TRBV4-1	.	TRBJ1-1	ANSQVDYGGI
TRBV6-2/TRBV6-3	.	TRBJ2-1	ASRPGTEAQF
TRBV29-1	.	TRBJ2-3	NAEYRDRGTDTQY
TRBV29-1	.	TRBJ2-5	TGMGSGETQY
TRBV11-2	once	TRBJ2-5	VSSLGASVQETQY
TRBV14	.	TRBJ2-1	ASNAVGGSYNEQL
TRBV30	.	TRBJ2-7	AWSIKLASSYEQY
TRBV6-5	.	TRBJ2-7	ANSRTGWAYEQY
TRBV6-2/TRBV6-3	.	TRBJ2-1	ASSYRDSYNGQL
TRBV5-4	.	TRBJ2-3	ASSLAGIVDTQY
TRBV6-5	.	TRBJ2-1	ASSQVGGVVERL
TRBV6-2/TRBV6-3	.	TRBJ1-5	ASSTKGQVSLLGNQPQH
TRBV6-2/TRBV6-3	.	TRBJ2-5	ATLTGGEPQY
TRBV5-1	.	TRBJ2-5	AGSWDQETLY
TRBV6-1	.	TRBJ2-1	ASSEALLAGIDEQF
TRBV11-2	.	TRBJ1-6	ASSLGDDGYNSPLN
TRBV5-1	.	TRBJ2-1	ASSLVGQKSSYNEQF
TRBV11-2	.	TRBJ1-2	VSSTSVWLIPGYT
TRBV20-1	.	TRBJ2-7	SAHPQIYEQY
TRBV4-2	.	TRBJ2-1	AINPGLGDHNEQF
TRBV10-3	.	TRBJ1-2	ATSESTRSHT
TRBV5-1	.	TRBJ2-3	ASSSAVSWTDTQY
TRBV5-4	.	TRBJ2-5	ASSLESNQETQY
TRBV12-3/TRBV12-4	.	TRBJ2-7	ASSSGVGGYEQY
TRBV10-3	once	TRBJ2-3	AISAGTGCTDTQY
TRBV28	.	TRBJ2-1	ANSTYNEQF
TRBV28	once	TRBJ2-5	ASTRDVGLETQY
TRBV5-1	.	TRBJ2-7	ASSGTGLRSYERY
TRBV18	.	TRBJ2-3	ASLPDIEDTQY
TRBV28	.	TRBJ2-1	GSSFAGLAGLSSYNEHF
TRBV5-1	.	TRBJ2-7	TSSSVGTGPYKQY
TRBV30	.	TRBJ2-7	AWSGGRAYERY
TRBV28	once	TRBJ1-2	VSSLVTDYGYP
TRBV5-4	.	TRBJ2-1	ASAMVSGRGYNEQF
TRBV4-1	.	TRBJ2-7	ASKGTGQDQY
TRBV6-5	.	TRBJ2-1	ASSHQTSFNERF
TRBV29-1	.	TRBJ2-5	SVILEDRETQY
TRBV12-3/TRBV12-4	.	TRBJ1-1	ASSSFDANTDAF
TRBV28	many	TRBJ1-1	ASNLGTVNTEAF
TRBV29-1	.	TRBJ1-1	SVRWDATDSF
TRBV7-8	.	TRBJ2-7	AISFISAYEQY
TRBV5-1	.	TRBJ1-2	AGSLLSDYGYI
TRBV29-1	.	TRBJ2-3	SIVGRSGSGRAQY